The entry below describes one TCR beta chain. Other DNA sequences in this sample translate to the same CDR3. Data came from immunoSEQ multiplex PCR; TCRdb stores just in-frame clones and leaves some out. The profile covers roughly 2 million clones, with approximately 94% appearing a single time and less than 0.15% taken by the ten largest. This specimen comes from a study of shared clonotypes between healthy human individuals. The specimen was naive CD4+ T cells sorted from blood. This sample's subset: CD45RA+ positively selected. The receptor's source is a man aged 18-30 years in good health.

The CDR3 bases are TGTGCCTGGAGAGGGGGAAGCAATCAGCCCCAGCATTTT. Residues: CAWRGGSNQPQHF. This chain connects TRBV30 to TRBJ1-5; maybe TRBD1 (6 bases). Germline CDR1 reads GTSNPN; CDR2 reads SVGIG (reference sequence). The CDR3 has 13 residues. V lost 3 bases, J lost 1 base, and 7 bases lay in between.